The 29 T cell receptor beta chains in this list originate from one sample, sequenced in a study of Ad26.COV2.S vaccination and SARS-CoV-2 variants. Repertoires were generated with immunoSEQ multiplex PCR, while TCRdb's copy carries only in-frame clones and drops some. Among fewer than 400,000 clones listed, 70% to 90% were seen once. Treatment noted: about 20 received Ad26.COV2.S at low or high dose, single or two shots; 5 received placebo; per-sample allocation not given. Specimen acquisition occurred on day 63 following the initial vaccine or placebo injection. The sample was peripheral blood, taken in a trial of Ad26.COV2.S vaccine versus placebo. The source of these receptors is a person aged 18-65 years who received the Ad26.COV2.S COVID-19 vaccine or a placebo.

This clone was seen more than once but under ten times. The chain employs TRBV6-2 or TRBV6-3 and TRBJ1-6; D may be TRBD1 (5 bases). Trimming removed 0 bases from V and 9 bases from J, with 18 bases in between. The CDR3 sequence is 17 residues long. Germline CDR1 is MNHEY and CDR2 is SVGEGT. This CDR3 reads CASSYSEGFLSGSPLHF. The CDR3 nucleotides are TGTGCCAGCAGTTACTCGGAGGGGTTTCTAAGCGGTTCACCCCTCCACTTT.

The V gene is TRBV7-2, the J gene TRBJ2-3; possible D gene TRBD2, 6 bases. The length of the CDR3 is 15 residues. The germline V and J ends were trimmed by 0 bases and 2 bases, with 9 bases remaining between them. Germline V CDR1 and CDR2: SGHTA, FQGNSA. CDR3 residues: CASSLALAPTDTQYF. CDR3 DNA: TGTGCCAGCAGCTTAGCGCTAGCGCCCACAGATACGCAGTATTTT.

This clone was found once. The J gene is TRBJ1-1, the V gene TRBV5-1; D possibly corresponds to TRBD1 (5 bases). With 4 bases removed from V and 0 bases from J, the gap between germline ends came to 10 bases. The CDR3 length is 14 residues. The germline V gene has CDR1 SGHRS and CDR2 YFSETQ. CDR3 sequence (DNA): TGCGCCAGCAGCCGGTGGGACTTGAACACTGAAGCTTTCTTT. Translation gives CASSRWDLNTEAFF. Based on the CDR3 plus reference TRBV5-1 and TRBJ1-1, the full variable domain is KAGVTQTPRYLIKTRGQQVTLSCSPISGHRSVSWYQQTPGQGLQFLFEYFSETQRNKGNFPGRFSGRQFSNSRSEMNVSTLELGDSALYLCASSRWDLNTEAFFGQGTRLTVV.

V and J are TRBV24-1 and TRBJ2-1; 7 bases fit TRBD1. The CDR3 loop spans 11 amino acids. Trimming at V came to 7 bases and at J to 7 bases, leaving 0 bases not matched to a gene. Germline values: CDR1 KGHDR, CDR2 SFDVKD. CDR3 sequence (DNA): TGTGCCACCAGCAGGGGGAATGAGCAGTTCTTC. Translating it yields CATSRGNEQFF.

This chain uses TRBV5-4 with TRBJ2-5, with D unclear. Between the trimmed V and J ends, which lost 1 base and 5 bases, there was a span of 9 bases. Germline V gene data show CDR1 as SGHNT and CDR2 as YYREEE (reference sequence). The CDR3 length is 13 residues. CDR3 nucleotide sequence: TGTGCCAGCAGCTTGTCCGGGTGGGAGACCCAGTACTTC. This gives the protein CASSLSGWETQYF.

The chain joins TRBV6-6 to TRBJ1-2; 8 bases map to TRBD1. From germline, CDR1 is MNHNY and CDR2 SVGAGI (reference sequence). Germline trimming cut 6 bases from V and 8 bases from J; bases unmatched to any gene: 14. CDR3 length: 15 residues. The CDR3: CASRETRQGAGGYTF. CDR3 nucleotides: TGTGCCAGCAGAGAGACGAGGCAGGGGGCAGGGGGCTACACCTTC.

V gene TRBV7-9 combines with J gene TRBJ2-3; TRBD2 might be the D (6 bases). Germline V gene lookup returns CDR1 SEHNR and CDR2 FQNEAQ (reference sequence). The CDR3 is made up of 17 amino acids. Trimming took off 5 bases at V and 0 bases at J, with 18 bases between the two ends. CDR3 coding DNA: TGTGCCAGCAGCCCTGGCCAGTTTGGAGGGAGCACAGATACGCAGTATTTT. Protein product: CASSPGQFGGSTDTQYF.

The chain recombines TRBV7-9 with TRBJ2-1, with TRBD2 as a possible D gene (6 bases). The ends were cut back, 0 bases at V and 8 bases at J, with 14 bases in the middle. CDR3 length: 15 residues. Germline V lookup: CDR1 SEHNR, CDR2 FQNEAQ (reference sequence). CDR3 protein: CASSLATREVYEQFF. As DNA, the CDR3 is TGTGCCAGCAGCTTAGCGACTAGGGAAGTGTATGAGCAGTTCTTC.

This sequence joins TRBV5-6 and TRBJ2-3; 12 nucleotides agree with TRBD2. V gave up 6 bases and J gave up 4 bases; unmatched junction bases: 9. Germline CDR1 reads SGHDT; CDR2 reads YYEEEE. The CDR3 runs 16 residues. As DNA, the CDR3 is TGTGCCAGCACCCAGTTGACTAGCGGGGGAGCAGATACGCAGTATTTT. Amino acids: CASTQLTSGGADTQYF. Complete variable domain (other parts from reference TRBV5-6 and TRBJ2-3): DAGVTQSPTHLIKTRGQQVTLRCSPKSGHDTVSWYQQALGQGPQFIFQYYEEEERQRGNFPDRFSGHQFPNYSSELNVNALLLGDSALYLCASTQLTSGGADTQYFGPGTRLTVL.

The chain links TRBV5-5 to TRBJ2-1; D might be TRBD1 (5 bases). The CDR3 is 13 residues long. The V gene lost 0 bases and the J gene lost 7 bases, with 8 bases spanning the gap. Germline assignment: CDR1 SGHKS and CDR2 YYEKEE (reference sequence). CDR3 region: CASSLDRLNEQFF. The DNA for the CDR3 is TGTGCCAGCAGCTTGGACAGGTTAAATGAGCAGTTCTTC.

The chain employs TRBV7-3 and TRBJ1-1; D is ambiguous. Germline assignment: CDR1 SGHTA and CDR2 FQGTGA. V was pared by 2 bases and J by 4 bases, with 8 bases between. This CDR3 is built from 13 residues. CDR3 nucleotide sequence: TGTGCCAGCAGCTTATACGAGGGCACTGAAGCTTTCTTT. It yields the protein CASSLYEGTEAFF.

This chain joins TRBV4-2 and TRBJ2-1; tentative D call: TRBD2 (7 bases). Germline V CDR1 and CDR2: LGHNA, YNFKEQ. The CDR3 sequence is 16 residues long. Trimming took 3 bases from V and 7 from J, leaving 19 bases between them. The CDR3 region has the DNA TGTGCCAGCAGCCAGCTAGCGGCCTTACAGGGAAATGAGCAGTTCTTC. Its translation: CASSQLAALQGNEQFF.

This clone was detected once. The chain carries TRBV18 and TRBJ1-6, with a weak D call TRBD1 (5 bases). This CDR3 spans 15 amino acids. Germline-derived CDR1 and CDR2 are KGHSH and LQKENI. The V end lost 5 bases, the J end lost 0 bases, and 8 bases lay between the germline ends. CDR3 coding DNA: TGTGCCAGCTCAGAGGGGAGCTCCTATAATTCACCCCTCCACTTT. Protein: CASSEGSSYNSPLHF.

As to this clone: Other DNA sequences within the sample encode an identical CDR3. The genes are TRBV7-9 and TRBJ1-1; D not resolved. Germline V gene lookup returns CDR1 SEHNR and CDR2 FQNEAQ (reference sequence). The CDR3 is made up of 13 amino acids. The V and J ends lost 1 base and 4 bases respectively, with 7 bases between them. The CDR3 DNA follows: TGTGCCAGCAGCTTAGAAGGTGGCACTGAAGCTTTCTTT. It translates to CASSLEGGTEAFF.

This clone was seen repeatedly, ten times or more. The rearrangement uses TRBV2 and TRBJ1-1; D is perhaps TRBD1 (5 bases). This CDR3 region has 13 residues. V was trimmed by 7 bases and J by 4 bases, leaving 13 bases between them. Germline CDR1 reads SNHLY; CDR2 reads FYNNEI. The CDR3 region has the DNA TGTGCCAGCAATGGGGGTCTGATCACTGAAGCTTTCTTT. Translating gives CASNGGLITEAFF.

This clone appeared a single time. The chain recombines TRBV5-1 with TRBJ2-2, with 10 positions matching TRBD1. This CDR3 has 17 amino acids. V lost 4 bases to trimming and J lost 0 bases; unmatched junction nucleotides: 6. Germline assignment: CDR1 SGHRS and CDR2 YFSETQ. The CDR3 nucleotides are TGCGCCAGCAGCGAGACAGGGGGCCCTGCGAACACCGGGGAGCTGTTTTTT. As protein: CASSETGGPANTGELFF.

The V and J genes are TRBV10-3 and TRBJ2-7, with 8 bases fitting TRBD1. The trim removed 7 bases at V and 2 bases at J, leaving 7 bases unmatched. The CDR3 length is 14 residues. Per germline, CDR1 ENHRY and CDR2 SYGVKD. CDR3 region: CAITREQGAYEQYF. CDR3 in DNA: TGTGCCATCACCAGAGAACAGGGGGCCTACGAGCAGTACTTC.

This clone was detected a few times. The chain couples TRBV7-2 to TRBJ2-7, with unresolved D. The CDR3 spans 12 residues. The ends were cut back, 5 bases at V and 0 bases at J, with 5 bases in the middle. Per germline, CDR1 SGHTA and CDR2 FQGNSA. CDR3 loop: CASSASSYEQYF. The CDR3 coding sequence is TGTGCCAGCAGCGCCTCCTCCTACGAGCAGTACTTC. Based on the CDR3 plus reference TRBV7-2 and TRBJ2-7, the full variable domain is GAGVSQSPSNKVTEKGKDVELRCDPISGHTALYWYRQSLGQGLEFLIYFQGNSAPDKSGLPSDRFSAERTGGSVSTLTIQRTQQEDSAVYLCASSASSYEQYFGPGTRLTVT.

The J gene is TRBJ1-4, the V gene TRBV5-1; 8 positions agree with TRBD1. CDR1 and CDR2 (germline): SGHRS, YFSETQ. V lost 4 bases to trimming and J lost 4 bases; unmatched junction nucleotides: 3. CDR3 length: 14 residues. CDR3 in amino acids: CASSVDRGNEKLFF. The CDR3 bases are TGCGCCAGCAGCGTTGACAGGGGTAATGAAAAACTGTTTTTT.

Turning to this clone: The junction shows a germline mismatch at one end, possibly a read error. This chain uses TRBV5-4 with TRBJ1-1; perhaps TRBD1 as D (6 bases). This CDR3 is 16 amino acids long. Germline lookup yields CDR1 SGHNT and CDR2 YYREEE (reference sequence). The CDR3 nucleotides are TGTGCCCGCAGCTGGGGGGGGCCGGGGGCGAACACTGAAGCTTTCTTT. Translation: CARSWGGPGANTEAFF.

The chain's CDR3 is CASSHKLGTDTQYF. The CDR3 coding sequence is TGTGCCAGCTCCCATAAACTGGGCACAGATACGCAGTATTTT. The rearrangement joins TRBV27 to TRBJ2-3; no reliable D call. Trimming pared 8 bases from V and 1 base from J, leaving 13 bases between. From germline, CDR1 is MNHEY and CDR2 SMNVEV (reference sequence). CDR3 length: 14 residues.

The CDR3 DNA is TGTGCCACCAGTGATTCCAGGGGCGCGGCGGAGACCCAGTACTTC. It encodes CATSDSRGAAETQYF. The chain is built from TRBV24-1 and TRBJ2-5; D is perhaps TRBD1 (6 bases). CDR3 length equals 15 residues. V gave up 2 bases and J gave up 5 bases, with 14 bases separating them. Germline V gene data show CDR1 as KGHDR and CDR2 as SFDVKD.

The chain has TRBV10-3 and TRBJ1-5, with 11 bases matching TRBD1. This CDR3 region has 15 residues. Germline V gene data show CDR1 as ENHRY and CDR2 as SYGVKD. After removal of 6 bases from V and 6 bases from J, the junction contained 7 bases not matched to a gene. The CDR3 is CAIRDGQGASQPQHF. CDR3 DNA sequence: TGTGCCATCAGGGATGGACAGGGGGCTAGTCAGCCCCAGCATTTT.

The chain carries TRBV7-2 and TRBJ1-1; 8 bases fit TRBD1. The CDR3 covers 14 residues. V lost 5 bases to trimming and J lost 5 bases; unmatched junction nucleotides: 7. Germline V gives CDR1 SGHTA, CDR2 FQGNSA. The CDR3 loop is CASSPTGEVTEAFF. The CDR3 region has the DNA TGTGCCAGCAGCCCGACAGGGGAGGTGACTGAAGCTTTCTTT.

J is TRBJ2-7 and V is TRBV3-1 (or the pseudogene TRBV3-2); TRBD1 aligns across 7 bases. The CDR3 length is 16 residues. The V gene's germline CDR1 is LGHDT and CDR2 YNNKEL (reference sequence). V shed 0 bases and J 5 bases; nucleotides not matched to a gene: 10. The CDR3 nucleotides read TGTGCCAGCAGCCAAGATAGAGTAACAGGGGACCACGAGCAGTACTTC. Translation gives CASSQDRVTGDHEQYF.

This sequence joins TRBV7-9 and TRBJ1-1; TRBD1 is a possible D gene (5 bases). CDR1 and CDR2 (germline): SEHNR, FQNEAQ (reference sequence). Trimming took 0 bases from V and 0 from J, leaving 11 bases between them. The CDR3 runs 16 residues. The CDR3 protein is CASSLAGGPLNTEAFF. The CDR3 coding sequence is TGTGCCAGCAGCTTAGCGGGGGGACCCTTGAACACTGAAGCTTTCTTT.

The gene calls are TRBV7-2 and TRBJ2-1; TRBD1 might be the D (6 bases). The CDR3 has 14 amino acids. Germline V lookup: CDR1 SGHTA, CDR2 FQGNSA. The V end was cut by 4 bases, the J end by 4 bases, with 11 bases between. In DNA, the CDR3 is TGTGCCAGCAGCTCCGTCACAGGGTACAATGAGCAGTTCTTC. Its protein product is CASSSVTGYNEQFF.

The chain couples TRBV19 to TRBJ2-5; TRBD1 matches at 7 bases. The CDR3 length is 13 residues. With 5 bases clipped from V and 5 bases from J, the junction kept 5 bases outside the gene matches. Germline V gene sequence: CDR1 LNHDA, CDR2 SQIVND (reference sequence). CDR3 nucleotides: TGTGCCAGTAGTTTGGGACAGTGGGAGACCCAGTACTTC. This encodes CASSLGQWETQYF.

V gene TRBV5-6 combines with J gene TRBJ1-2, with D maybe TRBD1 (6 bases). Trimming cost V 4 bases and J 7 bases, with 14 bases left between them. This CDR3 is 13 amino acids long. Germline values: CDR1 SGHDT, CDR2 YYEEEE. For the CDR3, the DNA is TGTGCCAGCAGCAAGAGGGGGGTCTCTGGCTACACCTTC. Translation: CASSKRGVSGYTF.